These T cell receptor beta chains were read from a single sample in a study of tumor and adjacent non-tumor tissue in lung cancer. TCRdb recomputed calls from the multiplex PCR reads with MiXCR, one row per CDR3 protein. This table has about 200,000 distinct CDR3 sequences, 60% to 75% appearing once. The sample consisted of lung tumor tissue. The receptors were sampled from a man in his sixties with non-small cell lung cancer. Each CDR3 is given with its conserved first and last residue. D genes are given only for firm matches.

j_call: TRBJ2-3
d_call: TRBD2
v_call: TRBV28
cdr3_aa: CASTFPGLASTDTQYF

j_call: TRBJ2-1
d_call: TRBD2
v_call: TRBV4-1
cdr3_aa: CASSLLGGRAHGQFF

j_call: TRBJ2-2
d_call: TRBD2
v_call: TRBV4-2
cdr3_aa: CASSRNLAGGTDGELFF

j_call: TRBJ2-2
d_call: NA
v_call: TRBV29-1
cdr3_aa: CSVQTATEELFF

j_call: TRBJ2-1
d_call: NA
v_call: TRBV28
cdr3_aa: CASKEGYNEQFF

j_call: TRBJ2-2
d_call: NA
v_call: TRBV4-2
cdr3_aa: CTSSQDESGELFF

j_call: TRBJ2-7
d_call: TRBD2
v_call: TRBV4-3
cdr3_aa: CASSQVSSGRLYEQYF

j_call: TRBJ2-1
d_call: NA
v_call: TRBV6-2/TRBV6-3
cdr3_aa: CASSSLIVSRSFSYNEHFF

j_call: TRBJ2-1
d_call: TRBD2
v_call: TRBV10-2
cdr3_aa: CPSSVLAGLSYNEQFF

j_call: TRBJ1-1
d_call: NA
v_call: TRBV11-2
cdr3_aa: CASSVSGTSYNTEAFF

j_call: TRBJ1-6
d_call: NA
v_call: TRBV12-3/TRBV12-4
cdr3_aa: CASNPDGTGGSPLQF

j_call: TRBJ2-5
d_call: TRBD2
v_call: TRBV2
cdr3_aa: CASTGSGRAQETQYF

j_call: TRBJ2-5
d_call: TRBD1
v_call: TRBV11-3
cdr3_aa: CASRLTGGWETQYF

j_call: TRBJ1-5
d_call: NA
v_call: TRBV20-1
cdr3_aa: CSASRAGNQPLHF

j_call: TRBJ1-1
d_call: TRBD1
v_call: TRBV6-1
cdr3_aa: CASRKGAGTEAFF

j_call: TRBJ2-1
d_call: NA
v_call: TRBV12-3/TRBV12-4
cdr3_aa: CASSWGQSYNEQFF

j_call: TRBJ2-7
d_call: NA
v_call: TRBV12-3/TRBV12-4
cdr3_aa: CASSTNRAEQYF

j_call: TRBJ2-1
d_call: NA
v_call: TRBV5-1
cdr3_aa: CASSLGGGGTGRKTYNEQFF

j_call: TRBJ2-1
d_call: TRBD2
v_call: TRBV4-1
cdr3_aa: CASSQGAGEGNEQFF

j_call: TRBJ2-3
d_call: NA
v_call: TRBV12-3/TRBV12-4
cdr3_aa: CASSFSVSRTDTQYF

j_call: TRBJ2-3
d_call: TRBD1
v_call: TRBV11-1
cdr3_aa: CASCPRQGRLDTQYF

j_call: TRBJ1-2
d_call: NA
v_call: TRBV11-1
cdr3_aa: CVSSLDADGGYTF

j_call: TRBJ1-2
d_call: TRBD1
v_call: TRBV5-4
cdr3_aa: CASSFGTGDGYTF

j_call: TRBJ2-4
d_call: TRBD2
v_call: TRBV29-1
cdr3_aa: CSVAKSSGAIGVQYF

j_call: TRBJ1-3
d_call: NA
v_call: TRBV20-1
cdr3_aa: CSARSGYSGNTVYF

j_call: TRBJ1-2
d_call: TRBD1
v_call: TRBV6-5
cdr3_aa: CASSYSSSGTGGYGYTF

j_call: TRBJ2-7
d_call: NA
v_call: TRBV6-2/TRBV6-3
cdr3_aa: CVSSPSGGTYEQYF

j_call: TRBJ2-7
d_call: NA
v_call: TRBV11-2
cdr3_aa: CASSPDGAVEQYF

j_call: TRBJ1-6
d_call: TRBD1
v_call: TRBV10-3
cdr3_aa: CAMAGTARNSPLHF

j_call: TRBJ2-3
d_call: NA
v_call: TRBV23-1
cdr3_aa: CASSHEETDTQYF

j_call: TRBJ1-5
d_call: TRBD1
v_call: TRBV12-3/TRBV12-4
cdr3_aa: CASSFVQGVVNQPQHF

j_call: TRBJ1-3
d_call: NA
v_call: TRBV20-1
cdr3_aa: CSASRVSSGRSGNTIYF

j_call: TRBJ1-4
d_call: TRBD1
v_call: TRBV4-2
cdr3_aa: CASGQRRGKGEKLFF

j_call: TRBJ2-7
d_call: NA
v_call: TRBV29-1
cdr3_aa: CSARRDPYEQYF

j_call: TRBJ2-1
d_call: NA
v_call: TRBV11-2
cdr3_aa: CASSIVRADTGDQFF

j_call: TRBJ1-6
d_call: NA
v_call: TRBV6-6
cdr3_aa: CASSYSVNSPLQF

j_call: TRBJ2-1
d_call: NA
v_call: TRBV11-3
cdr3_aa: CASSPGASGYNEQLF

j_call: TRBJ1-1
d_call: TRBD1
v_call: TRBV11-3
cdr3_aa: CASSAAQGGNTEAFF

j_call: TRBJ1-1
d_call: NA
v_call: TRBV20-1
cdr3_aa: CTASGILGSGGNTEAFF

j_call: TRBJ2-1
d_call: NA
v_call: TRBV11-3
cdr3_aa: CVNSLGTISSNKQFF

j_call: TRBJ2-3
d_call: TRBD2
v_call: TRBV6-2/TRBV6-3
cdr3_aa: CTSTYSSASGIEVAQYF

j_call: TRBJ1-2
d_call: NA
v_call: TRBV6-6
cdr3_aa: CVTYETTGAPSRGYTF

j_call: TRBJ2-7
d_call: NA
v_call: TRBV4-3
cdr3_aa: CASSQAARGGYEQYF

j_call: TRBJ2-1
d_call: TRBD2
v_call: TRBV11-2
cdr3_aa: CASSFRTSGGAGSDEQFF

j_call: TRBJ1-5
d_call: NA
v_call: TRBV20-1
cdr3_aa: CSAMTPSGTPNQPQHF

j_call: TRBJ2-5
d_call: NA
v_call: TRBV12-3/TRBV12-4
cdr3_aa: CASTGGEETQYF

j_call: TRBJ2-3
d_call: TRBD2
v_call: TRBV20-1
cdr3_aa: CSASGGADTQYF

j_call: TRBJ2-5
d_call: NA
v_call: TRBV12-3/TRBV12-4
cdr3_aa: CASNLDETQYF

j_call: TRBJ2-1
d_call: TRBD2
v_call: TRBV11-2
cdr3_aa: CASCLGAGGGNEQFF

j_call: TRBJ1-1
d_call: NA
v_call: TRBV20-1
cdr3_aa: CSARGILGSGGNTDAFF

j_call: TRBJ2-7
d_call: NA
v_call: TRBV4-2
cdr3_aa: CASNRDYSYEQYF

j_call: TRBJ2-7
d_call: NA
v_call: TRBV6-2/TRBV6-3
cdr3_aa: CADSAGFGYEQYF

j_call: TRBJ2-2
d_call: NA
v_call: TRBV20-1
cdr3_aa: CSASGVTGELFF

j_call: TRBJ1-5
d_call: NA
v_call: TRBV7-9
cdr3_aa: CASSLQIDQPQHF

j_call: TRBJ2-6
d_call: NA
v_call: TRBV14
cdr3_aa: CASSQGVRGRSGTNVLTF

j_call: TRBJ2-5
d_call: NA
v_call: TRBV20-1
cdr3_aa: CSAIRQDTQYF

j_call: TRBJ1-2
d_call: TRBD1
v_call: TRBV6-2/TRBV6-3
cdr3_aa: CASSYDGSGGNGYTF

j_call: TRBJ2-3
d_call: NA
v_call: TRBV6-9
cdr3_aa: CASSRTRHRITDTQYF

j_call: TRBJ2-5
d_call: TRBD1
v_call: TRBV5-5
cdr3_aa: CASSETGAETQYF